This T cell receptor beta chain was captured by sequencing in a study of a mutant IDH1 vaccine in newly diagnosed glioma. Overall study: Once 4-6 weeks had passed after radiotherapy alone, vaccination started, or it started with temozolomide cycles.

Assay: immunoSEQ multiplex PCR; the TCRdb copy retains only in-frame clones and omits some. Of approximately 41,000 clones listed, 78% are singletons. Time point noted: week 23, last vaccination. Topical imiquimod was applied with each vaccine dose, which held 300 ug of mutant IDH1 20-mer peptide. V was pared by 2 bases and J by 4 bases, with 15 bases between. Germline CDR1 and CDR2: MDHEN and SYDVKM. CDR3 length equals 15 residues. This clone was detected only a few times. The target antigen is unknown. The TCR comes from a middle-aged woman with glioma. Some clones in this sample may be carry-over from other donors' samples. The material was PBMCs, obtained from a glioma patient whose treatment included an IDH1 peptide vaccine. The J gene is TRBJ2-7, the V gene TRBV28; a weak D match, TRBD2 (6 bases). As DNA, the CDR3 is TGTGCCAGCAGTTTAAGATGGGGGACTCTATACGAGCAGTACTTC. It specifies CASSLRWGTLYEQYF.